This TCR beta chain was recorded in a study of T cells in Graves' hyperthyroidism and ophthalmopathy. The CDR3 regions of TCR beta were amplified from RNA transcripts. A set of HTBI primers served as the primers for a first-round RT-PCR of the TCR CDR3. TCRdb processed the multiplex PCR reads anew with MiXCR; each CDR3 protein has one entry. The data show about 640,000 distinct CDR3 sequences, less than 25% seen once. Findings of the study overall: Ophthalmopathy onset followed model prediction by a median about seven months. Patients with ophthalmopathy were separated from those with stable hyperthyroidism by a 13 V-J model.

The cohort's ophthalmopathy patients, a group with duration under 3 months, had a Clinical Activity Score of at least 3 and a NOSPECS grade of at least 4. Exclusion of a patient resulted from uncontrolled infection, other autoimmune disease, pregnancy or lactation. The CDR3 loop spans 15 amino acids. Germline V CDR1 and CDR2: LGHDT, YNNKEL (reference sequence). J gave up 6 bases and V 1 base, and 3 bases lay outside the gene matches. In regard to this clonotype: No antigen is known for it.

The receptor's source is a man younger than 45 with Graves' ophthalmopathy. The sequencing input was blood. J is TRBJ2-2 and V is TRBV3-1, with TRBD2 matching 9 bases. CDR3 in amino acids: CASSQGGRAPGELFF. For the CDR3, the DNA is TGTGCCAGCAGCCAAGGCGGGAGGGCCCCCGGGGAGCTGTTTTTT.